Listed here are 29 T cell receptor beta chains from one sample, sequenced in a study of shared T cell receptors in the human thymus. Using immunoSEQ multiplex PCR, the repertoire was profiled, and TCRdb retains in-frame clones only, with some absent. The sample has fewer than 700,000 clones; more than 75% are singletons. The same data also contributed to another study, on human thymus T cells.

Specimen: thymocytes. These receptors were taken from a boy under two years old with a congenital heart defect.

V gene TRBV6-1 combines with J gene TRBJ2-3; tentatively, D is TRBD2 (5 bases). Trimming took off 2 bases at V and 3 bases at J, with 21 bases between the two ends. This CDR3 spans 18 amino acids. Germline V lookup: CDR1 MNHNS, CDR2 SASEGT. CDR3 sequence reads: CASSERVEEKGRTDTQYF. CDR3 coding DNA: TGTGCCAGCAGTGAACGGGTGGAGGAAAAAGGAAGAACAGATACGCAGTATTTT.

This clone has a single count. The chain recombines TRBV28 with TRBJ2-2; 9 bases agree with TRBD2. The germline V gene has CDR1 MDHEN and CDR2 SYDVKM. This CDR3 spans 15 amino acids. The V and J ends lost 5 bases and 7 bases, in that order; junction bases with no gene match: 8. CDR3 in DNA: TGTGCCAGCAGTGGCGGACTAGCGATGGACGGGGAGCTGTTTTTT. This translates into CASSGGLAMDGELFF.

The chain combines TRBV4-3 with TRBJ2-7; tentatively, D is TRBD1 (7 bases). From germline, CDR1 is LGHNA and CDR2 YSLEER. The CDR3 contains 17 residues. V was cut by 0 bases and J by 3 bases, with 18 bases left in between. CDR3 sequence reads: CASSQDYRGTDLYEQYF. In nucleotides, the CDR3 is TGCGCCAGCAGCCAAGATTATCGGGGGACAGATCTCTACGAGCAGTACTTC.

This chain links TRBV4-3 with TRBJ2-7; possibly TRBD1 for D (7 bases). The germline CDR1 and CDR2 sequences are LGHNA and YSLEER. The CDR3 is made up of 19 amino acids. The germline V and J ends were trimmed by 4 bases and 0 bases, with 25 bases remaining between them. The chain's CDR3 is CASSLQGRTTTKSSYEQYF. The CDR3 bases are TGCGCCAGCAGCCTACAGGGGCGGACTACCACCAAGAGCTCCTACGAGCAGTACTTC.

The V gene is TRBV15, the J gene TRBJ2-7, with D uncertain. The V end was cut by 5 bases, the J end by 0 bases, with 11 bases between. This CDR3 is 14 amino acids long. Germline values: CDR1 LNHNV, CDR2 YYDKDF (reference sequence). The CDR3 is CATSSLRGSYEQYF. The CDR3 DNA reads TGTGCCACCAGCTCCCTCCGCGGCTCCTACGAGCAGTACTTC.

The chain has TRBV19 and TRBJ2-3; 12 nucleotides align to TRBD2. J lost 6 bases, V lost 4 bases, and 8 bases had no gene match. The CDR3 contains 16 residues. From germline, CDR1 is LNHDA and CDR2 SQIVND (reference sequence). The CDR3 is CASSNRTSGIGDTQYF. The CDR3 DNA sequence: TGTGCCAGTAGTAACCGGACTAGCGGGATAGGGGATACGCAGTATTTT.

The chain links TRBV6-6 to TRBJ2-1, with TRBD2 identical over 10 bases. The V gene end was trimmed by 6 bases and the J gene end by 3 bases; junction bases not matched to a gene: 2. The CDR3 covers 14 residues. Germline-derived CDR1 and CDR2 are MNHNY and SVGAGI (reference sequence). CDR3 in DNA: TGTGCCAGCAGCCCTAGCGGGGGCTACAATGAGCAGTTCTTC. Translating gives CASSPSGGYNEQFF.

The V and J genes are TRBV7-9 and TRBJ2-5; no definite D call. There are 14 residues in the CDR3. Germline V gene sequence: CDR1 SEHNR, CDR2 FQNEAQ (reference sequence). V lost 1 base to trimming and J lost 2 bases, with 8 bases between them. The CDR3 bases are TGTGCCAGCAGCTTAGGTTTCAGACAAGAGACCCAGTACTTC. This gives the protein CASSLGFRQETQYF.

The chain couples TRBV5-4 to TRBJ2-7, with 9 positions matching TRBD1. This CDR3 comprises 16 residues. The V and J ends lost 3 bases and 0 bases, in that order; junction bases with no gene match: 7. From germline, CDR1 is SGHNT and CDR2 YYREEE (reference sequence). The CDR3 is CASSSGTGKSSYEQYF. CDR3 nucleotides: TGTGCCAGCAGCTCCGGGACAGGGAAGAGCTCCTACGAGCAGTACTTC.

The chain employs TRBV6-5 and TRBJ2-7, with D possibly matching TRBD2 (5 bases). Trimming pared 2 bases from V and 5 bases from J, leaving 10 bases between. CDR1 is MNHEY, CDR2 SVGAGI, per germline. The CDR3 is made up of 13 amino acids. CDR3 DNA: TGTGCCAGCAGTTACGAAGGGAGCGACGAGCAGTACTTC. This gives the protein CASSYEGSDEQYF.

This clone has a handful of counts. This sequence joins TRBV5-6 and TRBJ1-1; 7 bases map to TRBD1. The germline V gene has CDR1 SGHDT and CDR2 YYEEEE. The CDR3 contains 18 residues. The trim removed 4 bases at V and 2 bases at J, leaving 17 bases unmatched. The chain's CDR3 is CASSTSRGRIPFNTEAFF. The CDR3 DNA reads as TGTGCCAGCAGCACCTCTAGGGGGCGGATCCCGTTTAACACTGAAGCTTTCTTT.

The gene calls are TRBV29-1 and TRBJ2-7; tentatively, D is TRBD2 (5 bases). Germline CDR1 SQVTM, CDR2 ANQGSEA. V dropped 4 bases and J dropped 3 bases, with 19 bases sitting between them. The CDR3 sequence is 15 residues long. In DNA form, the CDR3 reads TGCAGCGTTGTTGGGGTTAGGACTGACAACTACGAGCAGTACTTC. Encoded protein: CSVVGVRTDNYEQYF.

In this sample, this clone turned up once. This rearrangement joins TRBV13 to TRBJ2-1; a possible D gene is TRBD2 (5 bases). The germline V gene has CDR1 PRHDT and CDR2 FYEKMQ (reference sequence). The V gene lost 1 base and the J gene lost 8 bases, with 9 bases spanning the gap. CDR3 length: 13 residues. This chain's CDR3 is CASSLASGDEQFF. The CDR3 DNA reads as TGTGCCAGCAGCTTAGCGTCCGGGGATGAGCAGTTCTTC.

Written as DNA, the CDR3 is TGTGCCAGCTCACCATCATCGGGGGGATTCGGGTTCTTC. This sequence encodes CASSPSSGGFGFF. The chain couples TRBV18 to TRBJ2-1, with 7 positions matching TRBD2. Germline-derived CDR1 and CDR2 are KGHSH and LQKENI. The length of the CDR3 is 13 residues. V gave up 2 bases and J gave up 15 bases; unmatched junction bases: 10.

The chain couples TRBV28 to TRBJ2-7; 7 bases map to TRBD1. The CDR3 sequence is 15 residues long. J lost 3 bases, V lost 4 bases, and 9 bases had no gene match. The germline gives CDR1 MDHEN, CDR2 SYDVKM. The CDR3 DNA sequence: TGTGCCAGCAGTTCATCGACAGGGCTCCACTACGAGCAGTACTTC. It encodes CASSSSTGLHYEQYF.

J is TRBJ2-7 and V is TRBV6-5; maybe TRBD2 (5 bases). V lost 0 bases to trimming and J lost 5 bases, with 14 bases between them. The CDR3 length is 15 residues. The germline gives CDR1 MNHEY, CDR2 SVGAGI. CDR3 sequence: CASSYSPSFYHEQYF. CDR3 sequence (DNA): TGTGCCAGCAGTTACTCGCCTAGCTTTTACCACGAGCAGTACTTC.

This chain connects TRBV2 to TRBJ2-5; TRBD2 matches at 9 bases. The CDR3 sequence is 14 residues long. The germline gives CDR1 SNHLY, CDR2 FYNNEI. V shed 6 bases and J 10 bases; nucleotides not matched to a gene: 12. CDR3: CASSRGGVGGRQYF. CDR3 DNA: TGTGCCAGCAGCCGCGGGGGGGTGGGCGGCCGCCAGTACTTC.

CDR3 sequence: CASSQGALAKTQYF. The CDR3 nucleotides read TGTGCCAGCAGCCAGGGGGCGCTCGCGAAGACCCAGTACTTC. V gene TRBV14 combines with J gene TRBJ2-5; D may be TRBD1 (6 bases). V was shortened by 3 bases and J by 6 bases, with 14 bases between the two germline ends. The CDR3 has 14 residues. Germline V gene data show CDR1 as SGHDN and CDR2 as FVKESK.

The rearrangement links TRBV20-1 to TRBJ1-1; D gene unclear. This CDR3 comprises 11 residues. Germline V gene sequence: CDR1 DFQATT, CDR2 SNEGSKA (reference sequence). V was clipped by 1 base and J by 5 bases, with 5 bases between them. CDR3: CSARGQTEAFF. CDR3 in DNA: TGCAGTGCTAGAGGGCAAACTGAAGCTTTCTTT.

Notes on this clone: Other DNA sequences in the same sample also yield this CDR3. The chain combines TRBV28 with TRBJ2-1, with 9 bases matching TRBD2. V shed 1 base, J shed 7 bases, and the junction held 5 bases outside the gene matches. Germline assignment: CDR1 MDHEN and CDR2 SYDVKM. This CDR3 contains 15 residues. The CDR3 region is CASSLLLAGDNEQFF. The CDR3 coding sequence is TGTGCCAGCAGTTTATTGTTAGCGGGAGATAATGAGCAGTTCTTC.

The chain links TRBV7-8 to TRBJ2-7, with 10 bases that match TRBD1. The germline gives CDR1 SGHVS, CDR2 FQNEAQ. The CDR3 extends over 16 amino acids. With 5 bases clipped from V and 7 bases from J, the junction kept 14 bases outside the gene matches. CDR3 amino acids: CASSRRSGQGTREQYF. The CDR3, as DNA: TGTGCCAGCAGCCGGCGCTCGGGACAGGGGACGAGGGAGCAGTACTTC.

V gene TRBV28 combines with J gene TRBJ1-1, with 7 nucleotides matching TRBD1. The CDR3 is 14 residues long. J gave up 2 bases and V 8 bases, and 8 bases lay outside the gene matches. Germline V lookup: CDR1 MDHEN, CDR2 SYDVKM. The DNA of the CDR3 is TGTGCCAGCCGACCCGGGACAGTTAACACTGAAGCTTTCTTT. Its protein is CASRPGTVNTEAFF. The full variable domain, completed using reference TRBV28 and TRBJ1-1, is DVKVTQSSRYLVKRTGEKVFLECVQDMDHENMFWYRQDPGLGLRLIYFSYDVKMKEKGDIPEGYSVSREKKERFSLILESASTNQTSMYLCASRPGTVNTEAFFGQGTRLTVV.

The chain couples TRBV15 to TRBJ2-3; 9 bases line up with TRBD1. Trimming at V came to 5 bases and at J to 3 bases, leaving 9 bases not matched to a gene. The CDR3 covers 16 residues. Germline CDR1 and CDR2: LNHNV and YYDKDF (reference sequence). The CDR3 bases are TGTGCCACCAGCCGACCCTTGGACAGGGGAACAGATACGCAGTATTTT. Encoded protein: CATSRPLDRGTDTQYF.

The CDR3 here is CASSNGGGLISYEQYF. For the CDR3, the DNA is TGTGCCAGCAGCAATGGGGGGGGGCTGATCTCCTACGAGCAGTACTTC. The genes are TRBV27 and TRBJ2-7; tentative D call: TRBD2 (7 bases). Trimming left V 6 bases short and J 0 bases short, with 18 bases between. CDR1 is MNHEY and CDR2 is SMNVEV in the germline V gene (reference sequence). This CDR3 has 16 residues.

V gene TRBV30 combines with J gene TRBJ2-1; 13 positions match TRBD2. Germline CDR1 GTSNPN, CDR2 SVGIG (reference sequence). V was pared by 5 bases and J by 7 bases, with 5 bases of the junction left unmatched. The length of the CDR3 is 14 residues. CDR3 amino acids: CAWGLAGVRNEQFF. The CDR3 DNA sequence: TGTGCCTGGGGACTAGCGGGAGTGCGGAATGAGCAGTTCTTC.

V usage is TRBV5-6 and J usage is TRBJ1-1; possibly TRBD1 for D (6 bases). The length of the CDR3 is 12 residues. V lost 4 bases to trimming and J lost 7 bases, with 11 bases between them. Germline loops: CDR1 SGHDT, CDR2 YYEEEE. The CDR3 region is CASSQGQIEAFF. CDR3 coding DNA: TGTGCCAGCAGCCAAGGACAGATTGAAGCTTTCTTT.

J is TRBJ2-6 and V is TRBV11-3; TRBD1 matches 9 bases. V was clipped by 5 bases and J by 0 bases; unmatched bases: 8. CDR3 length: 18 residues. CDR1 and CDR2 (germline): SGHNT, YENEEA. The CDR3 DNA reads as TGTGCCAGCAGCCTTCGGACAGGGGCGAACTCTGGGGCCAACGTCCTGACTTTC. Its protein product is CASSLRTGANSGANVLTF.

The rearrangement uses TRBV27 and TRBJ1-5; D gene ambiguous. Trimming left V 8 bases short and J 6 bases short, with 20 bases between. The CDR3 is 15 residues long. The germline V gene has CDR1 MNHEY and CDR2 SMNVEV (reference sequence). The CDR3 is CASLLVAKVGQPQHF. CDR3 nucleotides: TGTGCCAGCCTCCTAGTCGCGAAGGTCGGTCAGCCCCAGCATTTT.

The chain links TRBV19 to TRBJ2-5; TRBD1 aligns across 8 bases. CDR3 length: 16 residues. Unmatched junction bases numbered 10, after V lost 3 bases and J lost 4 bases. Germline CDR1 is LNHDA and CDR2 is SQIVND (reference sequence). CDR3 amino acids: CASSIQGGDRGETQYF. CDR3 nucleotides: TGTGCCAGTAGTATCCAAGGGGGTGACAGGGGAGAGACCCAGTACTTC.